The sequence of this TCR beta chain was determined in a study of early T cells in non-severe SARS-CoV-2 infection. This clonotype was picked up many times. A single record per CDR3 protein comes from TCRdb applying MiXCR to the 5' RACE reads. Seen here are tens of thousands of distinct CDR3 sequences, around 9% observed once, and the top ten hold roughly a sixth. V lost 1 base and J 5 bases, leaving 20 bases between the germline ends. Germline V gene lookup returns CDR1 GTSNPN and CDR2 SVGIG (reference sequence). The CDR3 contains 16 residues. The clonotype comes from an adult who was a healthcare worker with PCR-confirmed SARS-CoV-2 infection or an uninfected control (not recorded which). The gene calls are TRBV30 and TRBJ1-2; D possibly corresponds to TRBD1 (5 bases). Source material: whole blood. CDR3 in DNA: TGTGCCTGGAGTGCCAGGACTCAAACCTCAGGGTATGGCTACACCTTC. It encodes CAWSARTQTSGYGYTF.